This T cell receptor (beta chain) comes out of a study of T cell clonality in common variable immunodeficiency. Germline V gene data show CDR1 as SGHDT and CDR2 as YYEEEE. The V and J ends lost 2 bases and 7 bases respectively, with 15 bases between them. This CDR3 contains 14 residues. Study conclusions and caveats: Authors noted CVID clonality's cause needs subpopulation repertoire sequencing.

Sequencing was performed with immunoSEQ multiplex PCR; in TCRdb, only in-frame clones are kept and a portion is missing. Singletons are absent from the sample, which has some 43,000 clones. At least ten counts were recorded for this clone. As yet, its antigen is unknown. The sequenced fragment ends 3 residues before the CDR3 boundary, so the rest is inferred from the germline J gene. J is TRBJ1-2 and V is TRBV5-6; D perhaps matches TRBD1 (5 bases). This sequence originates from a person aged 18 to 70 in good health. Specimen: peripheral blood mononuclear cells. CDR3 sequence: CASSFPEQGTGYTF. The DNA read from the CDR3 is TGTGCCAGCAGCTTTCCGGAGCAGGGAACTGGC.